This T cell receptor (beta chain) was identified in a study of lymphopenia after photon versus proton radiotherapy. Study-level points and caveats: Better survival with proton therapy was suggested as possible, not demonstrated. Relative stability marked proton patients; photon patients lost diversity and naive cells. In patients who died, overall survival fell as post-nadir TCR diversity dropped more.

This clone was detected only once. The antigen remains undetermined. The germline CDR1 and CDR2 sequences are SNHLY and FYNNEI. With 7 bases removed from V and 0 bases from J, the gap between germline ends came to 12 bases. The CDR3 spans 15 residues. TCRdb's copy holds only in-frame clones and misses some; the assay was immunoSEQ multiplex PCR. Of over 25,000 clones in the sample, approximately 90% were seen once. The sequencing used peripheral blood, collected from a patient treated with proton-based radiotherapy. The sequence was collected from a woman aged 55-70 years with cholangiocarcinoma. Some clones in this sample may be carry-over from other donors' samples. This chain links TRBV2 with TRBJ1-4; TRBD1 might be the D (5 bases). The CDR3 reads CASTQGGATNEKLFF. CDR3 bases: TGTGCCAGCACCCAGGGAGGCGCAACTAATGAAAAACTGTTTTTT.